This entry lists 20 T cell receptor beta chains sequenced from one sample in a study of control samples from healthy donors and cancer patients. Only in-frame clones appear in the TCRdb table, and some are missing; sequencing was by immunoSEQ multiplex PCR. The sample carries around 180,000 clones, around 90% recorded once. Sequenced sample: blood. The receptors were sampled from a woman in her thirties or forties in good health.

The gene calls are TRBV12-3 or TRBV12-4 and TRBJ1-1, with no clear D. The CDR3 consists of 12 residues. Trimming removed 6 bases from V and 7 bases from J, with 12 bases in between. CDR3 amino acids: CASRELVDEAFF. CDR3 nucleotide sequence: TGTGCCAGCAGAGAATTGGTGGATGAAGCTTTCTTT.

The chain joins TRBV7-9 to TRBJ1-1, with D tentatively TRBD1 (6 bases). CDR1 is SEHNR, CDR2 FQNEAQ, per germline (reference sequence). The CDR3 length is 13 residues. V lost 2 bases and J lost 8, with 12 bases in between. The DNA for the CDR3 is TGTGCCAGCAGCTTACAGGCAGGGACAGAAGCTTTCTTT. Encoded protein: CASSLQAGTEAFF.

V is TRBV7-9 and J is TRBJ2-1, with a possible D match to TRBD2 (6 bases). Germline V gene sequence: CDR1 SEHNR, CDR2 FQNEAQ (reference sequence). The CDR3 spans 16 residues. Trimming stripped 6 bases from V and 4 bases from J, with 19 bases between. CDR3 region: CASSPPGRIPYNEQFF. The DNA of the CDR3 is TGTGCCAGCAGTCCCCCCGGGAGAATTCCTTACAATGAGCAGTTCTTC.

This clone was seen a few times. The chain recombines TRBV2 with TRBJ2-7, with TRBD1 identical over 8 bases. Looked up from germline, CDR1 is SNHLY and CDR2 is FYNNEI. This CDR3 has 16 residues. V lost 8 bases and J lost 5; bases outside the gene matches: 17. CDR3 sequence (DNA): TGTGCCAGCTCACGATCGGCGGACAGGGTAAACGACGAGCAGTACTTC. This encodes CASSRSADRVNDEQYF.

V and J are TRBV18 and TRBJ1-1; D uncertain. Germline CDR1 and CDR2: KGHSH and LQKENI. V gave up 3 bases and J gave up 4 bases, with 18 bases separating them. The CDR3 runs to 16 residues. The CDR3 protein is CASSPWAPTLSTEAFF. CDR3 nucleotide sequence: TGTGCCAGCTCACCGTGGGCACCCACGTTGAGCACTGAAGCTTTCTTT.

The chain carries TRBV6-5 and TRBJ2-1; TRBD2 agrees at 8 bases. The CDR3 is 15 residues long. Per the germline V gene, CDR1 is MNHEY and CDR2 is SVGAGI. The V segment lost 7 bases and the J segment 7 bases; nucleotides outside the gene matches: 12. This CDR3 is CASTRPGGAGNEQFF. CDR3 DNA: TGTGCCAGCACCCGACCGGGGGGGGCTGGAAATGAGCAGTTCTTC.

In this sample, this clone turned up a few times. The V gene is TRBV23-1, the J gene TRBJ1-6; tentatively, D is TRBD1 (6 bases). TRBV23-1 is sorted into the ORF group, with uncertain function. The CDR3 totals 13 residues. Deletions cut 8 bases from V and 5 bases from J, with 10 bases between. This CDR3 reads CASANRDNSPLHF. The DNA of the CDR3 is TGCGCCAGCGCCAACAGGGATAATTCACCCCTCCACTTT.

The chain carries TRBV10-1 and TRBJ1-1; D gene uncertain. Trimming cost V 2 bases and J 4 bases, with 8 bases left between them. Germline CDR1 is WNHNN and CDR2 is SYGVQD (reference sequence). This CDR3 region has 13 residues. CDR3 DNA: TGCGCCAGCAGTGAGGGTCAGGTCACTGAAGCTTTCTTT. Translation: CASSEGQVTEAFF.

The J gene is TRBJ2-7, the V gene TRBV27; 8 bases agree with TRBD1. V shed 6 bases and J 8 bases; nucleotides not matched to a gene: 15. CDR1 is MNHEY and CDR2 is SMNVEV in the germline V gene (reference sequence). CDR3 length equals 15 residues. CDR3 sequence: CASRETGQATLKQYF. The DNA of the CDR3 is TGTGCCAGCAGGGAAACGGGACAGGCGACTTTGAAGCAGTACTTC.

The chain combines TRBV15 with TRBJ1-1, with TRBD1 matching over 7 bases. V lost 7 bases, J lost 3 bases, and 8 bases stayed unmatched. From germline, CDR1 is LNHNV and CDR2 YYDKDF (reference sequence). This CDR3 is 14 amino acids long. CDR3 amino acids: CATIRDRAYTEAFF. CDR3 sequence (DNA): TGTGCCACCATCCGAGACAGGGCGTACACTGAAGCTTTCTTT.

This chain connects TRBV5-6 to TRBJ1-3, with a weak D call TRBD1 (5 bases). This CDR3 comprises 14 residues. Germline CDR1 is SGHDT and CDR2 is YYEEEE. Trimming pared 4 bases from V and 3 bases from J, leaving 11 bases between. The CDR3 sequence is CASSQGPLGNTIYF. In DNA form, the CDR3 reads TGTGCCAGCAGCCAGGGACCTCTTGGAAACACCATATATTTT. Together with reference TRBV5-6 and TRBJ1-3, the CDR3 gives the full variable domain: DAGVTQSPTHLIKTRGQQVTLRCSPKSGHDTVSWYQQALGQGPQFIFQYYEEEERQRGNFPDRFSGHQFPNYSSELNVNALLLGDSALYLCASSQGPLGNTIYFGEGSWLTVV.

The rearrangement links TRBV5-4 to TRBJ2-5; D may be TRBD2 (6 bases). Per the germline V gene, CDR1 is SGHNT and CDR2 is YYREEE (reference sequence). The ends were cut back, 1 base at V and 5 bases at J, with 12 bases in the middle. This CDR3 is built from 14 residues. The chain's CDR3 is CASSLFDGGETQYF. CDR3 in DNA: TGTGCCAGCAGCTTGTTCGACGGGGGTGAGACCCAGTACTTC.

This chain uses TRBV6-5 with TRBJ1-4; the D is unclear. The CDR3 consists of 16 residues. Trimming shortened V by 0 bases and J by 8 bases, and 16 bases separated the two germline ends. The germline V gene has CDR1 MNHEY and CDR2 SVGAGI. CDR3 protein: CASSYSVPDEQEKLFF. The CDR3 nucleotides are TGTGCCAGCAGTTACTCGGTGCCTGACGAGCAAGAAAAACTGTTTTTT.

The gene calls are TRBV19 and TRBJ2-1, with D possibly matching TRBD1 (5 bases). Germline CDR1 reads LNHDA; CDR2 reads SQIVND (reference sequence). This CDR3 region has 20 residues. Trimming cost V 4 bases and J 0 bases, with 25 bases left between them. The CDR3 protein is CASSSPGPIGAVRSYNEQFF. The CDR3 region has the DNA TGTGCCAGTAGTAGCCCCGGCCCTATTGGGGCCGTTCGCTCCTACAATGAGCAGTTCTTC. The full variable domain, in which reference TRBV19 and TRBJ2-1 provide the parts outside the CDR3, is DGGITQSPKYLFRKEGQNVTLSCEQNLNHDAMYWYRQDPGQGLRLIYYSQIVNDFQKGDIAEGYSVSREKKESFPLTVTSAQKNPTAFYLCASSSPGPIGAVRSYNEQFFGPGTRLTVL.

The V gene is TRBV20-1, the J gene TRBJ2-7; D is unclear. With 3 bases removed from V and 4 bases from J, the gap between germline ends came to 7 bases. The germline CDR1 and CDR2 sequences are DFQATT and SNEGSKA (reference sequence). CDR3 length: 11 amino acids. The CDR3 coding sequence is TGCAGTGCTAGGGGGTCTTACGAGCAGTACTTC. It yields the protein CSARGSYEQYF.

This clone was detected a few times. The chain carries TRBV3-1 (or the pseudogene TRBV3-2) and TRBJ1-1; unclear D gene. The germline V gene encodes CDR1 LGHDT and CDR2 YNNKEL (reference sequence). Trimming took 2 bases from V and 6 from J, leaving 13 bases between them. The CDR3 has 14 residues. CDR3 protein: CASSQYEETAEAFF. The CDR3 coding sequence is TGTGCCAGCAGCCAATATGAGGAGACGGCTGAAGCTTTCTTT.

A remark on this clone: The junction does not match germline at one end; this may be a read error. The chain has TRBV5-4 and TRBJ1-2; 9 bases agree with TRBD1. Germline V gene sequence: CDR1 SGHNT, CDR2 YYREEE (reference sequence). This CDR3 region has 13 residues. CDR3 DNA: TGTGCCAGCAGCATGGGGGGTAACAGGGGGCTCGCCTTC. Protein sequence: CASSMGGNRGLAF.

This clone was picked up one time. This sequence joins TRBV7-8 and TRBJ1-4; D is uncertain. Germline V CDR1 and CDR2: SGHVS, FQNEAQ. This CDR3 spans 13 amino acids. V lost 3 bases to trimming and J lost 8 bases, with 10 bases between them. The CDR3 protein is CASSFRGGEKLFF. The CDR3 DNA reads TGTGCCAGCAGCTTCAGAGGAGGGGAAAAACTGTTTTTT.

The CDR3 DNA is TGTGCCAGCAGTTTATCTCCCGGCAACGGCTATGGCTACACCTTC. The encoded protein is CASSLSPGNGYGYTF. V usage is TRBV27 and J usage is TRBJ1-2, with D unresolved. Trimming cost V 0 bases and J 4 bases, with 12 bases left between them. Germline values: CDR1 MNHEY, CDR2 SMNVEV (reference sequence). This CDR3 contains 15 residues.

The CDR3 nucleotides read TGTGCCAGCAGCTCATCCCGCGAGGGGAATTCACCCCTCCACTTT. This codes for CASSSSREGNSPLHF. The V and J genes are TRBV11-2 and TRBJ1-6, with D perhaps TRBD1 (5 bases). This CDR3 comprises 15 residues. The V end lost 4 bases, the J end lost 7 bases, and 14 bases lay between the germline ends. The germline CDR1 and CDR2 sequences are SGHAT and FQNNGV. The whole variable domain, remainder taken from reference TRBV11-2 and TRBJ1-6, is EAGVAQSPRYKIIEKRQSVAFWCNPISGHATLYWYQQILGQGPKLLIQFQNNGVVDDSQLPKDRFSAERLKGVDSTLKIQPAKLEDSAVYLCASSSSREGNSPLHFGNGTRLTVT.